These T cell receptor beta chains were read from a single sample in a study of post-analysis software for immune sequencing data. TCRdb reprocessed the PCR reads with MiXCR, giving one entry per CDR3 protein. Of some 370,000 distinct CDR3 sequences listed, about a third are singletons. Sample: blood. The receptors derive from a girl between 5 and 17 years old with multiple sclerosis. The CDR3 runs from the conserved cysteine through the conserved F or W. Fields, in order: V gene, D gene, CDR3 length, J gene, clone size, CDR3 DNA, CDR3 protein. A D gene is named only where the DNA matches it firmly. The size of a clone is reported for some rows only, either as once, few or many, or as a class for expanded clones.

TRBV5-1,TRBD2,13,TRBJ2-1,NA,TGCGCCAGCGGCTTGGGACTAGCAAATGAGCAGTTCTTC,CASGLGLANEQFF
TRBV3-1,NA,12,TRBJ1-2,NA,TGTGCCAGCAGCCAAGAAGGGAGGGGCTACACCTTC,CASSQEGRGYTF
TRBV7-9,TRBD2,18,TRBJ2-2,NA,TGTGCCAGCAGTCCTTCGGGACTAGCGGGGGGAAGCACCGGGGAGCTGTTTTTT,CASSPSGLAGGSTGELFF
TRBV28,NA,15,TRBJ2-3,many,TGTGCCAGCAGTGGGGGGGGGCATCGCACAGATACGCAGTATTTT,CASSGGGHRTDTQYF
TRBV20-1,NA,14,TRBJ2-1,few,TGCAGTGCTCTAGGAATATGGGGGGACAATGAGCAGTTCTTC,CSALGIWGDNEQFF
TRBV4-1,TRBD2,16,TRBJ2-1,NA,TGCGCCAGCAGCCAAGATTCGGGACTAGCGGGGTATGGGTCCTTCTTC,CASSQDSGLAGYGSFF
TRBV7-9,TRBD1,18,TRBJ2-1,few,TGTGCCAGCGGGCGGACAGGTCAATCCCCGCGCTCCTACAATGAGCAGTTCTTC,CASGRTGQSPRSYNEQFF
TRBV7-9,NA,12,TRBJ2-7,few,TGTGCCAGCAGTTTGGCCACCTACGAGCAGTACTTC,CASSLATYEQYF
TRBV6-2/TRBV6-3,NA,16,TRBJ2-7,few,TGTGCCAGCAGTTACTCTGGACAGTTGGCTTTGGAAGAGCAGTACTTC,CASSYSGQLALEEQYF
TRBV7-9,NA,10,TRBJ1-1,NA,TGTGCCAGCAGTCAGTGGGGCGCTTTCTTT,CASSQWGAFF
TRBV7-9,NA,12,TRBJ2-7,few,TGTGCCAGCAGCTTTTTACCCTACGAGCAGTACTTC,CASSFLPYEQYF
TRBV5-1,TRBD1,14,TRBJ2-7,NA,TGCGCCAGCAGCTCAAAGGACAGGCCCTACGAGCAGTACTTC,CASSSKDRPYEQYF
TRBV4-1,NA,15,TRBJ1-5,NA,TGCGCCAGCAGCCAAGAAGGCCGGAAAAATCAGCCCCAGCATTTT,CASSQEGRKNQPQHF
TRBV6-4,TRBD2,16,TRBJ2-3,many,TGTGCCAGCAGTGAACCACTAGCGGGGCGCACAGATACGCAGTATTTT,CASSEPLAGRTDTQYF
TRBV2,TRBD2,15,TRBJ2-3,NA,TGTGCCAGCGTTCCTAGCGGGGGCCCCTCAGATACGCAGTATTTT,CASVPSGGPSDTQYF
TRBV5-1,NA,14,TRBJ1-2,many,TGCGCCAGCAGCTTGGAACGCAGGACGGCTGGCTACACCTTC,CASSLERRTAGYTF
TRBV12-3/TRBV12-4,NA,11,TRBJ2-3,NA,TGTGCCAGCGGTCCTAAAGATACGCAGTATTTT,CASGPKDTQYF